These 16 T cell receptor beta chains share one sample of origin, sequenced in a study of T cells in Graves' hyperthyroidism and ophthalmopathy. It was RNA transcripts that yielded the amplified TCR beta CDR3 regions. During a first-round RT-PCR of the TCR CDR3, the HTBI primer set was used. Using its own MiXCR run on the multiplex PCR reads, TCRdb lists one record per CDR3 protein. The table lists 350,000 to 500,000 distinct CDR3 sequences, roughly 15% of them singletons. The specimen sequenced was blood. The receptors originated from a young woman with Graves' hyperthyroidism.

This clonotype came up a few times. The V and J genes are TRBV18 and TRBJ1-5; D is unclear. V was cut by 2 bases and J by 0 bases, with 11 bases left in between. The CDR3 totals 16 residues. Germline V gives CDR1 KGHSH, CDR2 LQKENI. This CDR3 reads CASSPDFGVSNQPQHF. DNA of the CDR3: TGTGCCAGCTCACCAGATTTCGGGGTTAGCAATCAGCCCCAGCATTTT.

V gene TRBV10-3 combines with J gene TRBJ1-2; 7 nucleotides align to TRBD1. The CDR3 covers 17 residues. Trimming cost V 0 bases and J 0 bases; bases outside gene matches: 7. Germline lookup yields CDR1 ENHRY and CDR2 SYGVKD. The CDR3 DNA reads TGTGCCATCAGTGAGTCGACTACCGGGACAGCTAACTATGGCTACACCTTC. Residues: CAISESTTGTANYGYTF.

This clonotype came up a few times. The chain employs TRBV7-2 and TRBJ2-7; D uncertain. V lost 2 bases and J 6 bases, leaving 14 bases between the germline ends. Germline loops: CDR1 SGHTA, CDR2 FQGNSA. The CDR3 covers 14 residues. This chain's CDR3 is CASSLKRSGSEQYF. CDR3 DNA: TGTGCCAGCAGCTTAAAAAGATCCGGATCCGAGCAGTACTTC.

There are many counts of this clonotype. The CDR3 protein is CASSPGLAGNEQFF. In DNA, the CDR3 is TGTGCCAGCTCTCCGGGACTAGCGGGGAATGAGCAGTTCTTC. V gene TRBV3-1 combines with J gene TRBJ2-1, with 13 bases aligning to TRBD2. The V gene end was trimmed by 8 bases and the J gene end by 7 bases; junction bases not matched to a gene: 5. The CDR3 runs 14 residues. Germline CDR1 reads LGHDT; CDR2 reads YNNKEL (reference sequence).

This clonotype occurred a few times. The chain carries TRBV27 and TRBJ2-1; D might be TRBD1 (5 bases). This CDR3 contains 14 residues. Germline CDR1 reads MNHEY; CDR2 reads SMNVEV (reference sequence). V gave up 8 bases and J gave up 3 bases, with 14 bases separating them. CDR3 protein: CASLDTGGYNEQFF. CDR3 nucleotide sequence: TGTGCCAGCCTCGACACAGGTGGCTACAATGAGCAGTTCTTC.

This clonotype turned up a few times. The chain employs TRBV15 and TRBJ1-1; D unresolved. This CDR3 is 16 amino acids long. V was trimmed by 1 base and J by 1 base, leaving 13 bases between them. Germline V CDR1 and CDR2: LNHNV, YYDKDF (reference sequence). The CDR3 coding sequence is TGTGCCACCAGCAGAGTAGGAGGAAAAAAGAACACTGAAGCTTTCTTT. It specifies CATSRVGGKKNTEAFF.

Many counts were recorded for this clonotype. V is TRBV2 and J is TRBJ2-7; D may match TRBD1 or TRBD2 (6 bases each). CDR1 and CDR2 from the germline V gene are SNHLY and FYNNEI. The V end lost 3 bases, the J end lost 0 bases, and 12 bases lay between the germline ends. The CDR3 runs to 15 residues. The CDR3 DNA reads as TGTGCCAGCAGTGATTCGGGGGCCAGCTCCTACGAGCAGTACTTC. Translating gives CASSDSGASSYEQYF.

This clonotype showed up many times. This chain connects TRBV27 to TRBJ1-2; TRBD1 is a possible D gene (6 bases). The CDR3 runs to 17 residues. CDR1 is MNHEY, CDR2 SMNVEV, per germline (reference sequence). The V end lost 1 base, the J end lost 0 bases, and 15 bases lay between the germline ends. The CDR3 DNA sequence: TGTGCCAGCAGTTTATTCGCGGAAGCAGGGGCTAACTATGGCTACACCTTC. The encoded protein is CASSLFAEAGANYGYTF.

Note on this clonotype: With a much larger clone just one base away, this may be a read error. The chain uses TRBV30 and TRBJ1-1; D is uncertain. This CDR3 is 15 amino acids long. CDR1 GTSNPN and CDR2 SVGIG come from the germline V gene (reference sequence). The CDR3 sequence is CAWSPLKGSNTEALF. The CDR3 coding sequence is TGTGCCTGGAGCCCACTAAAGGGTTCGAACACTGAAGCTCTCTTT.

This clonotype showed up many times. V usage is TRBV11-2 and J usage is TRBJ2-1, with 9 bases matching TRBD2. V trimming: 0 bases; J trimming: 3 bases; junction bases outside the gene matches: 0. The CDR3 consists of 15 residues. Germline V gene data show CDR1 as SGHAT and CDR2 as FQNNGV. CDR3 bases: TGTGCCAGCAGCTTAGAAGCGGGAGGCTACAATGAGCAGTTCTTC. It specifies CASSLEAGGYNEQFF.

Comment on this clonotype: A read error may account for a junction end that differs from germline. This chain links TRBV20-1 with TRBJ2-5, with 8 bases matching TRBD2. This CDR3 is 15 amino acids long. Germline CDR1 and CDR2: DFQATT and SNEGSKA (reference sequence). The CDR3 loop reads CSAGAGVGLQKTQYF. The CDR3 DNA sequence: TGCAGTGCCGGAGCGGGAGTCGGGCTCCAAAAGACCCAGTACTTC.

This clonotype appeared a few times. The chain is built from TRBV7-8 and TRBJ1-2, with D perhaps matching TRBD1 (6 bases). V lost 5 bases and J lost 4, with 17 bases in between. Looked up from germline, CDR1 is SGHVS and CDR2 is FQNEAQ. The CDR3 is 15 residues long. CDR3 DNA: TGTGCCAGCAGCCCTTGGGTCCAGGGGAGCTATGGCTACACCTTC. Translated: CASSPWVQGSYGYTF.

This clonotype was recorded many times. The chain joins TRBV30 to TRBJ1-2; a weak D match, TRBD1 (6 bases). The CDR3 has 17 amino acids. CDR1 is GTSNPN, CDR2 SVGIG, per germline (reference sequence). V was clipped by 5 bases and J by 0 bases, with 22 bases between them. CDR3 region: CAWEPVGHLSANYGYTF. CDR3 in DNA: TGTGCCTGGGAACCTGTGGGACATTTGTCCGCTAACTATGGCTACACCTTC. The entire variable domain, with the rest obtained from reference TRBV30 and TRBJ1-2, is as follows: SQTIHQWPATLVQPVGSPLSLECTVEGTSNPNLYWYRQAAGRGLQLLFYSVGIGQISSEVPQNLSASRPQDRQFILSSKKLLLSDSGFYLCAWEPVGHLSANYGYTFGSGTRLTVV.

The rearrangement joins TRBV30 to TRBJ1-5; 8 bases are shared with TRBD1. CDR3 length: 14 residues. Germline V gene sequence: CDR1 GTSNPN, CDR2 SVGIG (reference sequence). V lost 2 bases and J lost 3; bases outside the gene matches: 3. The CDR3 sequence is CAWSPGQVNQPQHF. In nucleotides, the CDR3 is TGTGCCTGGAGTCCGGGACAGGTCAATCAGCCCCAGCATTTT.

This clonotype has ten or more counts. The CDR3 DNA sequence: TGCAGCGGGACCCTCGAGTCGGAAGCTTTCTTT. It translates to CSGTLESEAFF. The chain carries TRBV29-1 and TRBJ1-1; D is uncertain. The germline V and J ends were trimmed by 7 bases and 8 bases, with 14 bases remaining between them. Germline V gives CDR1 SQVTM, CDR2 ANQGSEA. This CDR3 contains 11 residues.

This clonotype has at least ten counts. The V gene is TRBV6-2 or TRBV6-3, the J gene TRBJ2-3, with TRBD1 matching 7 bases. The V and J ends lost 5 bases and 6 bases, in that order; junction bases with no gene match: 14. Germline-derived CDR1 and CDR2 are MNHEY and SVGEGT. CDR3 length: 16 residues. Written as DNA, the CDR3 is TGTGCCAGCAGTCGTCGAGGGGGCGCGCGTCGCGATACGCAGTATTTT. Protein: CASSRRGGARRDTQYF.